Shown below are 3 T cell receptor beta chains from a single sample sequenced in a study of blood T cell repertoires in COVID-19. Here immunoSEQ multiplex PCR was the method, and the copy in TCRdb shows in-frame clones only, minus some. The sample consists of 110,000 to 150,000 clones, 75% to 90% of them appearing once. The material sequenced was peripheral blood. The receptors stem from a woman older than 75 with acute or convalescent COVID-19.

The V and J genes are TRBV24-1 and TRBJ1-3, with D perhaps TRBD1 (5 bases). This CDR3 region has 18 residues. The V gene's germline CDR1 is KGHDR and CDR2 SFDVKD. V dropped 4 bases and J dropped 0 bases, with 18 bases sitting between them. CDR3 protein: CATSDLSPTGRSGNTIYF. CDR3 sequence (DNA): TGTGCCACCAGTGACCTTTCCCCAACAGGCCGCTCTGGAAACACCATATATTTT.

The chain has TRBV18 and TRBJ2-1; 12 bases are shared with TRBD2. V lost 1 base, J lost 1 base, and 2 bases stayed unmatched. CDR1 KGHSH and CDR2 LQKENI come from the germline V gene. The CDR3 extends over 17 amino acids. CDR3 sequence (DNA): TGTGCCAGCTCACCACTAACTAGCGGGGGGTCCTACAATGAGCAGTTCTTC. This translates into CASSPLTSGGSYNEQFF.

Only one count was recorded for this clone. This sequence joins TRBV7-9 and TRBJ2-1; 9 bases fit TRBD1. Germline CDR1 and CDR2: SEHNR and FQNEAQ (reference sequence). After removal of 5 bases from V and 6 bases from J, the junction contained 8 bases not matched to a gene. The CDR3 is 15 residues long. The CDR3: CASSEHRDRANEQFF. The CDR3 coding sequence is TGTGCCAGCAGCGAGCACCGGGACAGGGCCAATGAGCAGTTCTTC.